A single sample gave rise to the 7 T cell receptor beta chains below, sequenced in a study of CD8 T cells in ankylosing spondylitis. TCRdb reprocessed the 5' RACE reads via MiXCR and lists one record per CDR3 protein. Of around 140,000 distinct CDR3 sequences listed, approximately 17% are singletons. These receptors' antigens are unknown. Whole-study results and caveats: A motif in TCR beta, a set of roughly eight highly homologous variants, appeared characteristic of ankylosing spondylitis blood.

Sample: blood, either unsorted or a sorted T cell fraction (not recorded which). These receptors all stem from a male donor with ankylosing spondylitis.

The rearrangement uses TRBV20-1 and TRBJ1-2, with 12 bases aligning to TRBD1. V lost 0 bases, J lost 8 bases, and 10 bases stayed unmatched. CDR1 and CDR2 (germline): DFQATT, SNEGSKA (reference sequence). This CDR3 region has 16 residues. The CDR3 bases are TGCAGTGCTAGAGACGCCCATTCCGGGACAGGGGGCGGCTACACCTTC. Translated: CSARDAHSGTGGGYTF.

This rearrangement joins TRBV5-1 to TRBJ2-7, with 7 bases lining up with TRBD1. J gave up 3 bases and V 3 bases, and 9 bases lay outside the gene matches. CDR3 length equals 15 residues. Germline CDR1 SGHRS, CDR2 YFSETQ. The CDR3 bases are TGCGCCAGCAGCTCGCAGACAGGGCCCTACTACGAGCAGTACTTC. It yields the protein CASSSQTGPYYEQYF.

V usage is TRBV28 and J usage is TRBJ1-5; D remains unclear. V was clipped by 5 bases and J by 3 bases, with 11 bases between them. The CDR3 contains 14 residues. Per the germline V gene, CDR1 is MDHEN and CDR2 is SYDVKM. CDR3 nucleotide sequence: TGTGCCAGCAGTCCCGAGAGTTTCAATCAGCCCCAGCATTTT. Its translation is CASSPESFNQPQHF.

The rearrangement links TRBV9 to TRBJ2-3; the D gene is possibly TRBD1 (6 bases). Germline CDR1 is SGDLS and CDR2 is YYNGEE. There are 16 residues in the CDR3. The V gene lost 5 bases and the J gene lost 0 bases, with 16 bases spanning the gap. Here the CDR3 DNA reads TGTGCCAGCAGTTACGGGGACATCCCTAGCACAGATACGCAGTATTTT. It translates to CASSYGDIPSTDTQYF.

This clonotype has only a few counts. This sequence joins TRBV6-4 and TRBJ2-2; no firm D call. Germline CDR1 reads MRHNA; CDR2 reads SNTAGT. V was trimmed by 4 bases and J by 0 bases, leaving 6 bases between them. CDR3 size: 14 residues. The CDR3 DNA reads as TGTGCCAGCAGTGGGTACGCGAACACCGGGGAGCTGTTTTTT. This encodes CASSGYANTGELFF.

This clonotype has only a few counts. The CDR3 region has the DNA TGTGCCCGACTCAGGAACGAGCAGTACTTC. Residues: CARLRNEQYF. This chain joins TRBV19 and TRBJ2-7; no clear D gene. This CDR3 contains 10 residues. CDR1 and CDR2 from the germline V gene are LNHDA and SQIVND (reference sequence). V was pared by 11 bases and J by 5 bases, with 10 bases between.

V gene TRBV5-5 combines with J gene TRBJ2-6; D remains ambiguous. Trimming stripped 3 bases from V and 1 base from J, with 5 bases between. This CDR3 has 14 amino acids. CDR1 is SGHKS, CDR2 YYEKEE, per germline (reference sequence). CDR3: CASSWGSGANVLTF. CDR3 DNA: TGTGCCAGCAGCTGGGGATCTGGGGCCAACGTCCTGACTTTC.